The 27 T cell receptor beta chains below were found in one sample sequenced in a study of cytomegalovirus exposure and HLA in healthy donors. 13 Jbeta primers and 60 Vbeta primers were used for the PCR. Here immunoSEQ multiplex PCR was the method, and the copy in TCRdb shows in-frame clones only, minus some. The sample lists over 95,000 clones, 77% occurring once. Sequenced material: PBMCs. These receptors were obtained from a man aged 40-50 years in good health and CMV-seropositive.

The chain uses TRBV9 and TRBJ2-3; 11 bases map to TRBD2. The germline gives CDR1 SGDLS, CDR2 YYNGEE. V trimming: 3 bases; J trimming: 0 bases; junction bases outside the gene matches: 15. There are 20 residues in the CDR3. The CDR3 sequence: CASSAYTGTSGYSSTDTQYF. CDR3 sequence (DNA): TGTGCCAGCAGCGCGTACACCGGGACTAGCGGATACTCTAGCACAGATACGCAGTATTTT.

The rearrangement uses TRBV2 and TRBJ1-1, with TRBD1 matching over 7 bases. J gave up 5 bases and V 6 bases, and 6 bases lay outside the gene matches. CDR1 SNHLY and CDR2 FYNNEI come from the germline V gene. CDR3 length: 13 amino acids. For the CDR3, the DNA is TGTGCCAGCAGGAGAACAGGGGAGACTGAAGCTTTCTTT. It yields the protein CASRRTGETEAFF.

This chain uses TRBV4-2 with TRBJ2-7, with 10 bases lining up with TRBD1. This CDR3 has 15 residues. From germline, CDR1 is LGHNA and CDR2 YNFKEQ. With 2 bases clipped from V and 6 bases from J, the junction kept 7 bases outside the gene matches. The CDR3 DNA reads as TGTGCCAGCAGCCAACTCGGGACAGGGGCTGGCGAGCAGTACTTC. It is translated as CASSQLGTGAGEQYF.

This chain uses TRBV11-2 with TRBJ2-5, with 8 positions matching TRBD1. This CDR3 has 15 residues. Germline assignment: CDR1 SGHAT and CDR2 FQNNGV. V dropped 4 bases and J dropped 7; count of bases not matched to a gene: 11. The CDR3 DNA reads TGTGCCAGCAGCTCTCACAGGGGGACGGTGTGGACCCAGTACTTC. The encoded protein is CASSSHRGTVWTQYF.

This clone was found a few times. The chain recombines TRBV27 with TRBJ1-6; D possibly corresponds to TRBD1 (6 bases). The germline V and J ends were trimmed by 8 bases and 3 bases, with 8 bases remaining between them. Germline V gene data show CDR1 as MNHEY and CDR2 as SMNVEV (reference sequence). The CDR3 length is 13 residues. The CDR3: CASGQNYNSPLHF. CDR3 DNA sequence: TGTGCCAGCGGACAGAACTATAATTCACCCCTCCACTTT.

In this sample, this clone turned up a few times. V is TRBV5-1 and J is TRBJ1-4; 7 bases agree with TRBD1. Germline V gene sequence: CDR1 SGHRS, CDR2 YFSETQ. Trimming cost V 4 bases and J 2 bases; bases outside gene matches: 8. The CDR3 is made up of 16 amino acids. CDR3 loop: CASSGRQGATNEKLFF. The CDR3 DNA sequence: TGCGCCAGCAGCGGAAGACAGGGTGCCACTAATGAAAAACTGTTTTTT.

This clone was counted a few times. V and J are TRBV6-5 and TRBJ2-1; 7 bases are a match to TRBD1. The V segment lost 4 bases and the J segment 5 bases; nucleotides outside the gene matches: 5. This CDR3 spans 14 amino acids. CDR1 and CDR2 from the germline V gene are MNHEY and SVGAGI. The CDR3 DNA follows: TGTGCCAGCAGTTTTCACAGGGGAGACAATGAGCAGTTCTTC. Its translation is CASSFHRGDNEQFF.

This rearrangement joins TRBV5-1 to TRBJ1-1, with D perhaps TRBD1 (5 bases). The CDR3 consists of 13 residues. With 5 bases removed from V and 4 bases from J, the gap between germline ends came to 12 bases. The germline CDR1 and CDR2 sequences are SGHRS and YFSETQ. The DNA of the CDR3 is TGCGCCAGCAGAGGGGTTTTGGGCACTGAAGCTTTCTTT. Translated: CASRGVLGTEAFF.

The J gene is TRBJ1-2, the V gene TRBV6-5, with D unresolved. V lost 0 bases to trimming and J lost 7 bases, with 15 bases between them. Germline V gives CDR1 MNHEY, CDR2 SVGAGI. CDR3 length: 15 residues. The CDR3 DNA reads as TGTGCCAGCAGTTACTCGAGGGCGGGTATTTCTGGCTACACCTTC. Its translation: CASSYSRAGISGYTF.

Here the CDR3 DNA reads TGTGCCAGCAGTAGGAGCGGGGGGCTGACGCCCCAGCATTTT. This encodes CASSRSGGLTPQHF. This chain connects TRBV7-9 to TRBJ1-5, with D perhaps TRBD1 (6 bases). In germline, CDR1 is SEHNR, CDR2 FQNEAQ (reference sequence). The CDR3 sequence is 14 residues long. V dropped 6 bases and J dropped 9 bases, with 18 bases sitting between them.

V gene TRBV7-8 combines with J gene TRBJ1-1, with 7 bases matching TRBD1. The germline gives CDR1 SGHVS, CDR2 FQNEAQ. The CDR3 covers 16 residues. With V trimmed by 0 bases and J by 9 bases, 13 bases remained unmatched. The CDR3 protein is CASSLAGTDNTLKAFF. In nucleotides, the CDR3 is TGTGCCAGCAGCTTAGCGGGGACAGACAACACACTGAAAGCTTTCTTT. The whole variable domain, filled in from reference TRBV7-8 and TRBJ1-1, reads GAGVSQSPRYKVAKRGQDVALRCDPISGHVSLFWYQQALGQGPEFLTYFQNEAQLDKSGLPSDRFFAERPEGSVSTLKIQRTQQEDSAVYLCASSLAGTDNTLKAFFGQGTRLTVV.

This chain uses TRBV7-2 with TRBJ1-1; D unresolved. The CDR3 length is 11 residues. The germline CDR1 and CDR2 sequences are SGHTA and FQGNSA. V was shortened by 4 bases and J by 10 bases, with 10 bases between the two germline ends. CDR3 DNA sequence: TGTGCCAGCAGCTGGAGGCTTGGAGCTTTCTTT. This codes for CASSWRLGAFF. Full variable domain (missing parts from reference TRBV7-2 and TRBJ1-1): GAGVSQSPSNKVTEKGKDVELRCDPISGHTALYWYRQSLGQGLEFLIYFQGNSAPDKSGLPSDRFSAERTGGSVSTLTIQRTQQEDSAVYLCASSWRLGAFFGQGTRLTVV.

A few counts support this clone. The V and J genes are TRBV7-2 and TRBJ2-1; D is uncertain. This CDR3 spans 13 amino acids. In germline, CDR1 is SGHTA, CDR2 FQGNSA. Deletions cut 5 bases from V and 5 bases from J, with 10 bases between. The CDR3 loop is CASSTPPHNEQFF. The CDR3 DNA reads as TGTGCCAGCAGCACTCCCCCACACAATGAGCAGTTCTTC.

V usage is TRBV28 and J usage is TRBJ1-1; D not certain. The germline gives CDR1 MDHEN, CDR2 SYDVKM. Trimming stripped 1 base from V and 1 base from J, with 7 bases between. CDR3 length equals 14 residues. This CDR3 reads CASSLFTGNTEAFF. In nucleotides, the CDR3 is TGTGCCAGCAGTTTATTTACGGGGAACACTGAAGCTTTCTTT.

The V gene is TRBV7-2, the J gene TRBJ1-2; the match to TRBD1 covers 9 bases. Per germline, CDR1 SGHTA and CDR2 FQGNSA. The junction had 5 bases not matched to a gene; V was cut back by 5 bases and J by 10 bases. The CDR3 totals 12 residues. In DNA form, the CDR3 reads TGTGCCAGCAGCGGGGACAGGGAAGCCTACACCTTC. It translates to CASSGDREAYTF. The full variable domain, completed using reference TRBV7-2 and TRBJ1-2, is GAGVSQSPSNKVTEKGKDVELRCDPISGHTALYWYRQSLGQGLEFLIYFQGNSAPDKSGLPSDRFSAERTGGSVSTLTIQRTQQEDSAVYLCASSGDREAYTFGSGTRLTVV.

This sequence joins TRBV6-5 and TRBJ2-3; TRBD2 agrees at 8 bases. The CDR3 has 16 residues. Per the germline V gene, CDR1 is MNHEY and CDR2 is SVGAGI. With V trimmed by 4 bases and J by 1 base, 7 bases remained unmatched. CDR3 in amino acids: CASSLGLALGTDTQYF. CDR3 nucleotides: TGTGCCAGCAGTTTAGGACTAGCTCTGGGCACAGATACGCAGTATTTT.

With respect to this clone: One end of the junction fails to match germline, which may point to a read error. The CDR3 coding sequence is TGTGCCAGCAGCTCAAGGTCCCGGGGAGCTGTTTTT. This gives the protein CASSSRSRGAVF. The chain couples TRBV7-3 to TRBJ2-2; a weak D match, TRBD2 (5 bases). The germline gives CDR1 SGHTA, CDR2 FQGTGA. This CDR3 contains 12 residues.

This chain links TRBV27 with TRBJ1-6; no clear D. This CDR3 region has 16 residues. V dropped 5 bases and J dropped 0 bases, with 11 bases sitting between them. Germline-derived CDR1 and CDR2 are MNHEY and SMNVEV (reference sequence). The CDR3 spells CASSKIPSSYNSPLHF. CDR3 DNA sequence: TGTGCCAGCAGTAAAATACCGAGCTCCTATAATTCACCCCTCCACTTT.

This rearrangement joins TRBV5-4 to TRBJ1-2; 9 bases are a match to TRBD1. This CDR3 spans 14 amino acids. Looked up from germline, CDR1 is SGHNT and CDR2 is YYREEE (reference sequence). V gave up 2 bases and J gave up 4 bases; unmatched junction bases: 3. The CDR3 spells CASSLQGAGYGYTF. The CDR3 bases are TGTGCCAGCAGCTTACAGGGGGCAGGCTATGGCTACACCTTC.

The chain combines TRBV7-6 with TRBJ2-5, with TRBD1 matching 7 bases. The CDR3 totals 15 residues. V lost 5 bases to trimming and J lost 2 bases; unmatched junction nucleotides: 8. CDR1 is SGHVS, CDR2 FNYEAQ, per germline. Here the CDR3 reads CASSTNPTGQETQYF. The CDR3 nucleotides are TGTGCCAGCAGCACCAACCCGACAGGGCAAGAGACCCAGTACTTC.

This chain connects TRBV28 to TRBJ1-5; TRBD1 is a possible D gene (6 bases). Between the trimmed V and J ends, which lost 6 bases and 7 bases, there was a span of 10 bases. Germline V gives CDR1 MDHEN, CDR2 SYDVKM. The CDR3 has 12 residues. This CDR3 reads CASRAGAQPQHF. The CDR3 nucleotides read TGTGCCAGCAGGGCAGGGGCCCAGCCCCAGCATTTT.

The V and J genes are TRBV12-2 and TRBJ2-1; TRBD2, the D gene given by the table, was not confirmed from the DNA. TRBV12-2 counts as a pseudogene. The CDR3 is 17 residues long. This chain's CDR3 is CASRLARVAGFYNEQFF. The CDR3 DNA follows: TGTGCAAGTCGCTTAGCGCGGGTAGCGGGGTTCTACAATGAGCAGTTCTTC.

The rearrangement uses TRBV29-1 and TRBJ2-5; D is undetermined. Per the germline V gene, CDR1 is SQVTM and CDR2 is ANQGSEA. The CDR3 consists of 13 residues. The ends were cut back, 3 bases at V and 1 base at J, with 9 bases in the middle. Written as DNA, the CDR3 is TGCAGCGTTGACTCACAGCTCCAAGAGACCCAGTACTTC. Translating it yields CSVDSQLQETQYF.

This clone has just one count. The gene calls are TRBV4-3 and TRBJ2-3; D ambiguous. The length of the CDR3 is 15 residues. V lost 0 bases to trimming and J lost 5 bases, with 12 bases between them. Germline loops: CDR1 LGHNA, CDR2 YSLEER. CDR3 nucleotide sequence: TGCGCCAGCAGCCAAGAGGTTGCGTACTTAGATACGCAGTATTTT. It specifies CASSQEVAYLDTQYF.

The chain employs TRBV2 and TRBJ2-3; 7 nucleotides agree with TRBD1. This CDR3 has 14 residues. CDR1 is SNHLY and CDR2 is FYNNEI in the germline V gene. Losses at the gene ends were 7 bases for V and 2 bases for J; bases not matched to a gene: 6. CDR3 region: CASKGAVHTDTQYF. In DNA form, the CDR3 reads TGTGCCAGCAAGGGGGCCGTGCACACAGATACGCAGTATTTT.

This clone has more than one count but fewer than ten. CDR3 coding DNA: TGCAGTGCTAGAGAACAGGGGGCTCCTACCTTC. This codes for CSAREQGAPTF. The chain has TRBV20-1 and TRBJ1-2; 9 bases map to TRBD1. Germline loops: CDR1 DFQATT, CDR2 SNEGSKA (reference sequence). Losses at the gene ends were 0 bases for V and 14 bases for J; bases not matched to a gene: 4. The CDR3 contains 11 residues.

This chain links TRBV30 with TRBJ1-1; 7 bases agree with TRBD1. This CDR3 is built from 12 residues. CDR1 is GTSNPN and CDR2 is SVGIG in the germline V gene (reference sequence). V was pared by 3 bases and J by 6 bases, with 4 bases of the junction left unmatched. The CDR3 sequence: CAWRLQGPEAFF. CDR3 nucleotide sequence: TGTGCCTGGAGATTACAGGGGCCTGAAGCTTTCTTT.